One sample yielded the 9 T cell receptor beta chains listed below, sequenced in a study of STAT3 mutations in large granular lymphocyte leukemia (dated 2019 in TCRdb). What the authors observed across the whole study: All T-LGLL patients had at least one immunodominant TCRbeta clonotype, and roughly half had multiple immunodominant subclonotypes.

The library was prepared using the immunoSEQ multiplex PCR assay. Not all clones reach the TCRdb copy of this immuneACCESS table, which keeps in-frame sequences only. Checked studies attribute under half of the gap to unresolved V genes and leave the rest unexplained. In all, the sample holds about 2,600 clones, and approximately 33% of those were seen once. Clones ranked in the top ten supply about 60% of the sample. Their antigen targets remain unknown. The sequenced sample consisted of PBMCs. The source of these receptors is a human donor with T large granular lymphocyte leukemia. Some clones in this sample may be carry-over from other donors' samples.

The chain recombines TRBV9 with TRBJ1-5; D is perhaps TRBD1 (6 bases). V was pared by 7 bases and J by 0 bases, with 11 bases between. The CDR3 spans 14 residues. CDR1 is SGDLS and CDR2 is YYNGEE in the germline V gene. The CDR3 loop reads CASGTHDSNQPQHF. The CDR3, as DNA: TGTGCCAGCGGGACACATGATAGCAATCAGCCCCAGCATTTT.

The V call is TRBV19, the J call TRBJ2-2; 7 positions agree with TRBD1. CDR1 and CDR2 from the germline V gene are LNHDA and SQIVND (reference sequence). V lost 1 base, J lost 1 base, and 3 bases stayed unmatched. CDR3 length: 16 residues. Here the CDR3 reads CASSIVSGGNTGELFF. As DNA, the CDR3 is TGTGCCAGTAGTATAGTCTCAGGGGGGAACACCGGGGAGCTGTTTTTT.

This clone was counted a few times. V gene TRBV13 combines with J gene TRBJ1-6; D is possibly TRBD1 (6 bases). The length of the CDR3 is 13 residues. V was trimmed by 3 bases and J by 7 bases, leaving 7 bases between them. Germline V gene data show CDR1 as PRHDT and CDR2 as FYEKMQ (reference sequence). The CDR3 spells CASSFTGNSPLHF. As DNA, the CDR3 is TGTGCCAGCAGCTTCACAGGGAATTCACCCCTCCACTTT.

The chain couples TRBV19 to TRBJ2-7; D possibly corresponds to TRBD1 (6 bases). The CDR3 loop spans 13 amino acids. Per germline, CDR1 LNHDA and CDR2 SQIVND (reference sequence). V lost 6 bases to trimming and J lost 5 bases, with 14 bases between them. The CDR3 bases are TGTGCCAGTAGCCTTACAGGGTTCGACGAGCAGTACTTC. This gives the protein CASSLTGFDEQYF.

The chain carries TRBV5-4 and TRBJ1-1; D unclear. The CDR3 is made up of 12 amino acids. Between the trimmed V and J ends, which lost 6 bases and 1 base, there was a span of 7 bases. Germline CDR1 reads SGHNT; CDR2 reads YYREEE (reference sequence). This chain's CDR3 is CASIYTNTEAFF. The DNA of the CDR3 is TGTGCCAGCATCTATACGAACACTGAAGCTTTCTTT.

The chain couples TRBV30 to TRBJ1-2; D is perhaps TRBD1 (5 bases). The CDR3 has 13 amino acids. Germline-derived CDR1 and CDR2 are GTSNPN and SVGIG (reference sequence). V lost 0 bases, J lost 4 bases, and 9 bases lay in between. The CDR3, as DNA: TGTGCCTGGAGTGTCCGGGGGGTCTATGGCTACACCTTC. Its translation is CAWSVRGVYGYTF.

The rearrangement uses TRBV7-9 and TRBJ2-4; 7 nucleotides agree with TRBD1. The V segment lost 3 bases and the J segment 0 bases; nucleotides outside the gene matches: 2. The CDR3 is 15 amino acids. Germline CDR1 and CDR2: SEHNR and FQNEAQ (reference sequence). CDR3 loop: CASSLGQLAKNIQYF. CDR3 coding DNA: TGTGCCAGCAGCTTGGGACAGCTAGCCAAAAACATTCAGTACTTC.

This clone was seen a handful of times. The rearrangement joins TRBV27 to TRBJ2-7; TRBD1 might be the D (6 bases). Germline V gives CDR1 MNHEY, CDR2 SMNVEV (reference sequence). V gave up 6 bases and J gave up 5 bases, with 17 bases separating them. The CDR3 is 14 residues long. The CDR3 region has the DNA TGTGCCAGCAGCCCCTTGGGCAGGGGCCACGAGCAGTACTTC. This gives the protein CASSPLGRGHEQYF.

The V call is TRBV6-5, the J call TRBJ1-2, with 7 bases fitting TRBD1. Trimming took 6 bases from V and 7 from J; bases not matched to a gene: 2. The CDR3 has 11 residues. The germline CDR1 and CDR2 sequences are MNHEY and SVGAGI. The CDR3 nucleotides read TGTGCCAGCAGACGACAGGGTGGCTACACCTTC. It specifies CASRRQGGYTF.